This T cell receptor beta chain was captured in a study of blood T cell repertoires in COVID-19. Study-wide context: PBMCs, B-cell-depleted T cells, or T cells were the source of the cDNA or gDNA that made up the material.

The V gene lost 1 base and the J gene lost 0 bases, with 7 bases spanning the gap. Germline V lookup: CDR1 LNHDA, CDR2 SQIVND (reference sequence). This CDR3 region has 15 residues. Only in-frame clones appear in the TCRdb table, and some are missing; sequencing was by immunoSEQ multiplex PCR. The table records some 50,000 clones, roughly 89% of them present only once. V usage is TRBV19 and J usage is TRBJ1-5; D call uncertain. This clonotype was obtained from a man between 50 and 59 years old with acute or convalescent COVID-19. Source material: peripheral blood. The DNA of the CDR3 is TGTGCCAGTAGTATAGCCAGACTTAGCAATCAGCCCCAGCATTTT. Its protein is CASSIARLSNQPQHF.